This T cell receptor (beta chain) emerged from a study of T cell clusters in autoimmune cytopenias. TRB amplification used roughly 250 ng of peripheral blood genomic DNA. TRB was amplified by touch-down multiplex PCR, primer pools A and B combined. TCRdb re-called the multiplex PCR reads; one entry per CDR3 protein, DNA not given. The listing records 2,000 to 2,500 distinct CDR3 sequences. This clonotype is called medium-sized based on its frequency. The antigen remains undetermined. Study-wide results and caveats: No cluster-lack signature appeared between secondary cytopenia and chronic lymphocytic leukemia patients, apparently due to lymphoma masking.

Sequencing input: peripheral blood. The sequence was collected from a human donor with an autoimmune cytopenia or autoimmune hepatitis (not recorded which).

The CDR3 sequence: CASSATGSYGYTF. This chain joins TRBV19 and TRBJ1-2; the D call from TCRdb, TRBD1, cannot be confirmed without DNA. The CDR3 has 13 residues. Germline CDR1 is LNHDA and CDR2 is SQIVND (reference sequence). Filled out from reference TRBV19 and TRBJ1-2, the complete variable domain reads DGGITQSPKYLFRKEGQNVTLSCEQNLNHDAMYWYRQDPGQGLRLIYYSQIVNDFQKGDIAEGYSVSREKKESFPLTVTSAQKNPTAFYLCASSATGSYGYTFGSGTRLTVV.